These 18 T cell receptor beta chains originate from one sample sequenced in a study of regulatory T cells in long-lasting Graves disease. Time point reported: persistent/refractory GD, antithyroid drugs over 5 years with positive TRAb. The TCR library used RNA extracted from PBMCs. CDR3-region Arm-PCR and iRepertoire HTBI primers produced the TCR beta libraries. TCRdb re-called the multiplex PCR reads through MiXCR, storing one row per CDR3 protein. The sample holds around 510,000 distinct CDR3 sequences, 20% to 25% seen once. The sample here was peripheral blood mononuclear cells (PBMCs), taken when the disease was refractory, from a patient treated with antithyroid drugs. These receptors all stem from a female donor with Graves disease.

At least ten counts were recorded for this clonotype. The chain joins TRBV2 to TRBJ2-2; tentatively, D is TRBD1 (5 bases). The CDR3 consists of 16 residues. The germline gives CDR1 SNHLY, CDR2 FYNNEI. The V and J ends lost 8 bases and 1 base respectively, with 17 bases between them. CDR3 in amino acids: CASLTFSGMNTGELFF. CDR3 in DNA: TGTGCCAGCCTGACCTTCTCAGGGATGAACACCGGGGAGCTGTTTTTT.

This clonotype was recorded at least ten times. V and J are TRBV7-2 and TRBJ2-7; TRBD2 matches at 9 bases. This CDR3 has 14 amino acids. In germline, CDR1 is SGHTA, CDR2 FQGNSA. After removal of 2 bases from V and 8 bases from J, the junction contained 7 bases not matched to a gene. CDR3 protein: CASSLWLAGTQQYF. The CDR3 DNA follows: TGTGCCAGCAGCTTATGGCTAGCGGGGACTCAGCAGTACTTC.

This clonotype was counted ten times or more. The genes are TRBV27 and TRBJ2-7; TRBD2 is a possible D gene (5 bases). The CDR3 consists of 13 residues. Germline V gene data show CDR1 as MNHEY and CDR2 as SMNVEV (reference sequence). The V gene lost 6 bases and the J gene lost 9 bases, with 18 bases spanning the gap. In nucleotides, the CDR3 is TGTGCCAGCAGCTCTGAACCTCTAGCACCGCAGTACTTC. Translating gives CASSSEPLAPQYF.

The chain employs TRBV19 and TRBJ1-1, with D possibly being TRBD1 (5 bases). From germline, CDR1 is LNHDA and CDR2 SQIVND (reference sequence). The germline V and J ends were trimmed by 7 bases and 1 base, with 16 bases remaining between them. This CDR3 spans 15 amino acids. The CDR3 nucleotides read TGTGCCAGTACCGCCCCGGGACGGAAGAACACTGAAGCTTTCTTT. Amino acid sequence: CASTAPGRKNTEAFF.

This clonotype was seen repeatedly, ten times or more. The chain is built from TRBV6-2 or TRBV6-3 and TRBJ2-7; the D gene could be TRBD1 or TRBD2 (7 bases each). The CDR3 is 15 amino acids. The germline V and J ends were trimmed by 6 bases and 4 bases, with 19 bases remaining between them. Germline CDR1 and CDR2: MNHEY and SVGEGT. The CDR3 sequence is CASRPRQGGSYEQYF. The CDR3 coding sequence is TGTGCCAGCAGGCCGCGACAGGGAGGGAGTTACGAGCAGTACTTC.

The chain combines TRBV5-1 with TRBJ2-2; perhaps TRBD1 as D (6 bases). CDR3 size: 15 residues. Germline V gene sequence: CDR1 SGHRS, CDR2 YFSETQ. Trimming shortened V by 5 bases and J by 3 bases, and 14 bases separated the two germline ends. The CDR3 region is CASSSGQIDTGELFF. CDR3 nucleotide sequence: TGCGCCAGCAGTTCTGGACAGATCGACACCGGGGAGCTGTTTTTT.

This clonotype was observed at least ten times. J is TRBJ2-7 and V is TRBV7-8; TRBD2 agrees at 7 bases. Germline loops: CDR1 SGHVS, CDR2 FQNEAQ. Trimming took 5 bases from V and 2 from J; bases not matched to a gene: 9. The CDR3 runs to 15 residues. For the CDR3, the DNA is TGTGCCAGCAGCCTATCCGGGACTACAACCTACGAGCAGTACTTC. This translates into CASSLSGTTTYEQYF.

As to this clonotype: The CDR3 end shows no conserved phenylalanine or tryptophan, and so a read error is likely. The chain recombines TRBV7-9 with TRBJ1-5; the match to TRBD1 covers 11 bases. J was trimmed by 5 bases and V by 4 bases; bases with no gene match: 1. Germline CDR1 is SEHNR and CDR2 is FQNEAQ (reference sequence). This CDR3 region has 14 residues. In DNA, the CDR3 is TGTGCCAGCAGCTCGGGACAGGGGGATCAGCCCCAGCATTCT. It encodes CASSSGQGDQPQHS.

This clonotype has a handful of counts. The chain couples TRBV6-5 to TRBJ1-5, with a weak D call TRBD1 (5 bases). Trimming took 3 bases from V and 4 from J, leaving 16 bases between them. This CDR3 has 16 amino acids. Per germline, CDR1 MNHEY and CDR2 SVGAGI. The CDR3 loop is CASSYSRAGRNQPQHF. The CDR3 DNA sequence: TGTGCCAGCAGTTATAGCAGGGCAGGGCGGAATCAGCCCCAGCATTTT.

This clonotype was found many times. The rearrangement joins TRBV2 to TRBJ1-1; no reliable D call. Trimming left V 6 bases short and J 1 base short, with 3 bases between. The CDR3 is 11 amino acids. Germline V gene lookup returns CDR1 SNHLY and CDR2 FYNNEI. The CDR3 sequence is CASRENTEAFF. CDR3 sequence (DNA): TGTGCCAGCAGGGAGAACACTGAAGCTTTCTTT.

This clonotype came up a few times. The V gene is TRBV5-4, the J gene TRBJ2-5; a possible D gene is TRBD1 (8 bases). Trimming left V 5 bases short and J 4 bases short, with 18 bases between. The germline V gene encodes CDR1 SGHNT and CDR2 YYREEE (reference sequence). This CDR3 has 15 residues. CDR3 coding DNA: TGTGCCAGCAGACCTGTAACAGGGGGGGGAGAGACCCAGTACTTC. Translated, it gives CASRPVTGGGETQYF.

The rearrangement links TRBV28 to TRBJ2-1; 8 positions match TRBD2. Germline CDR1 and CDR2: MDHEN and SYDVKM. The V segment lost 8 bases and the J segment 1 base; nucleotides outside the gene matches: 13. CDR3 length equals 17 residues. The CDR3 coding sequence is TGTGCCAGCTCCAGCAGGGGACTAGTTGTATCCTACAATGAGCAGTTCTTC. It yields the protein CASSSRGLVVSYNEQFF.

The sample holds many counts of this clonotype. The rearrangement links TRBV2 to TRBJ1-2; D is undetermined. Germline V gene sequence: CDR1 SNHLY, CDR2 FYNNEI. This CDR3 has 13 residues. V lost 6 bases and J lost 0, with 8 bases in between. For the CDR3, the DNA is TGTGCCAGCAGGGGCGAATCTAACTATGGCTACACCTTC. It codes for CASRGESNYGYTF.

This clonotype occurred many times. This rearrangement joins TRBV6-1 to TRBJ2-7, with 7 bases that match TRBD1. CDR1 is MNHNS and CDR2 is SASEGT in the germline V gene. The CDR3 consists of 14 residues. J gave up 7 bases and V 8 bases, and 14 bases lay outside the gene matches. In DNA form, the CDR3 reads TGTGCCAGCCAGCGACAGGGCAAGTTCGGAGAGCAGTACTTC. It is translated as CASQRQGKFGEQYF.

This clonotype was detected a few times. This chain links TRBV20-1 with TRBJ1-2, with D maybe TRBD1 (5 bases). CDR3 size: 14 residues. From germline, CDR1 is DFQATT and CDR2 SNEGSKA (reference sequence). The V and J ends lost 6 bases and 8 bases respectively, with 22 bases between them. Written as DNA, the CDR3 is TGCAGTGCCAGGACCGAAGCAGGGCACGGCGGCTACACCTTC. Protein sequence: CSARTEAGHGGYTF.

This sequence joins TRBV20-1 and TRBJ2-7; 7 bases fit TRBD2. The CDR3 is made up of 16 amino acids. The V gene end was trimmed by 0 bases and the J gene end by 1 base; junction bases not matched to a gene: 9. Germline loops: CDR1 DFQATT, CDR2 SNEGSKA (reference sequence). CDR3 coding DNA: TGCAGTGCTAGAGATAGTGAACTAGCGTTTTCCTACGAGCAGTACTTC. As protein: CSARDSELAFSYEQYF.

This clonotype was seen ten or more times. The chain links TRBV11-2 to TRBJ2-5; TRBD1 agrees at 9 bases. Germline-derived CDR1 and CDR2 are SGHAT and FQNNGV. Trimming took 1 base from V and 3 from J; bases not matched to a gene: 6. CDR3 size: 16 residues. The CDR3 DNA reads as TGTGCCAGCAGCTTAGGGGACAGGGATCCGGAAGAGACCCAGTACTTC. Protein sequence: CASSLGDRDPEETQYF.

This clonotype was counted a few times. This may be a read error, as it is one base from a much larger clone. No conserved phenylalanine or tryptophan ends this CDR3, so it is likely a read error. This chain connects TRBV6-1 to TRBJ1-1; no firm D call. CDR1 and CDR2 from the germline V gene are MNHNS and SASEGT. The CDR3 totals 14 residues. Trimming pared 9 bases from V and 0 bases from J, leaving 14 bases between. CDR3 nucleotide sequence: TGTGCCAGTAGGACGGTGAGGTTGAACACTGAAGCTTTCCTT. Residues: CASRTVRLNTEAFL.